This TCR beta chain was sequenced for a study of tumor-infiltrating lymphocytes in primary liver carcinoma. For the study at large: Ranging in age from 30 to 69 years, the patients were men and women. Overall study results and limits: Only about 8-25% of top clones showed up in all five tumor regions.

A primer matching the constant region was used to make TCR beta cDNA from 450 to 550 ng of total RNA. It was through three nested multiplex PCR rounds of slightly modified ARM-PCR that TCR beta libraries arose. With TRBV1-TRBV30 forward primers and a C-beta reverse primer, the first two PCR rounds were run for around 10 cycles each. TCRdb re-derived calls from the multiplex PCR reads in MiXCR, one entry per CDR3 protein. The table lists approximately 190,000 distinct CDR3 sequences, 70% to 90% of them singletons. To note about this clonotype: The antigen is not known.

Unsorted bulk tissue (roughly 19-31 mg) underwent RNA and DNA co-extraction. None of the patients had received treatment, and all had chronic HBV infection. This CDR3 has 14 amino acids. From germline, CDR1 is SGHRS and CDR2 YFSETQ. Trimming pared 2 bases from V and 9 bases from J, leaving 15 bases between. The clonotype comes from a man aged 35 to 55 with primary liver carcinoma and hepatitis B virus infection. Sequencing input: tumor tissue from primary liver carcinoma. The V gene is TRBV5-1, the J gene TRBJ2-1; D possibly corresponds to TRBD2 (6 bases). DNA of the CDR3: TGCGCCAGCAGCTTCTCCGGGACTCACACTGAGCAGTTCTTC. This sequence encodes CASSFSGTHTEQFF.